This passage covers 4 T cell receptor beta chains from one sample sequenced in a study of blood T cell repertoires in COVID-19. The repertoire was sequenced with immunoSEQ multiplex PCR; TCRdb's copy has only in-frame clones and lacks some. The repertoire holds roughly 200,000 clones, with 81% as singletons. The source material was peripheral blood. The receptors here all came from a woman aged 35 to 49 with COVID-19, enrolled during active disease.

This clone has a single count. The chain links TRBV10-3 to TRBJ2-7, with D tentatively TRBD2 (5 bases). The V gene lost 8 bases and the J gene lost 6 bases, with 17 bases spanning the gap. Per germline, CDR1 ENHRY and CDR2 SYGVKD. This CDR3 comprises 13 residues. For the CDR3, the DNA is TGTGCCATCGCGGACTCGACGCAGGCCGAGCAGTACTTC. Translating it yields CAIADSTQAEQYF.

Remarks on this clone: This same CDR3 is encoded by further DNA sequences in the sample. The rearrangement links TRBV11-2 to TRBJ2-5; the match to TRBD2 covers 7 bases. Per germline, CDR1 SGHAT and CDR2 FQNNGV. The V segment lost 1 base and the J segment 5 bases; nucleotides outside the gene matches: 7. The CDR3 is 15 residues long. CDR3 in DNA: TGTGCCAGCAGCTTAGCGGGGGGAACCTTGGAGACCCAGTACTTC. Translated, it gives CASSLAGGTLETQYF. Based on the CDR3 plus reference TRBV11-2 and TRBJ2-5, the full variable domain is EAGVAQSPRYKIIEKRQSVAFWCNPISGHATLYWYQQILGQGPKLLIQFQNNGVVDDSQLPKDRFSAERLKGVDSTLKIQPAKLEDSAVYLCASSLAGGTLETQYFGPGTRLLVL.

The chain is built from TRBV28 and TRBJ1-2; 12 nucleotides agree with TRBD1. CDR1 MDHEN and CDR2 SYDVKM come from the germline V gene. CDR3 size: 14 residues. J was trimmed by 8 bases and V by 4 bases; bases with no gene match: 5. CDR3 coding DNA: TGTGCCAGCAGTTCTCCCGGGACAGGGGGCGGCTACACCTTC. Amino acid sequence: CASSSPGTGGGYTF.

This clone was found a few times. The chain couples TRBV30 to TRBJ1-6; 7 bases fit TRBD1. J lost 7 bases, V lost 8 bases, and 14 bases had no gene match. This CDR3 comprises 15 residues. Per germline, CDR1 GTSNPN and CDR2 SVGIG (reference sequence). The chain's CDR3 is CAARLPDRRNSPLHF. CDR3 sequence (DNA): TGTGCCGCCCGCCTTCCGGACAGGCGAAATTCACCCCTCCACTTT.